Shown below are 24 T cell receptor beta chains from a single sample sequenced in a study of blood T cells in healthy people across ages. Next came a second PCR, run for about 7 to 12 cycles, which used a sample-barcoded 5' primer along with a J-beta primer mix. From the 5' RACE reads, TCRdb called clonotypes with MiXCR, one entry per CDR3 protein. The sample comprises 780,000 or so distinct CDR3 sequences, around three fifths of which are singletons, and around 24% rests with the top ten. Sequenced: blood. Every receptor here comes from a man in his forties or fifties in good health.

The V call is TRBV27, the J call TRBJ1-4, with D uncertain. This CDR3 is built from 13 residues. Germline lookup yields CDR1 MNHEY and CDR2 SMNVEV (reference sequence). The V gene lost 2 bases and the J gene lost 5 bases, with 6 bases spanning the gap. The DNA of the CDR3 is TGTGCCAGCAGTTTAGTCGTGAATGAAAAACTGTTTTTT. This codes for CASSLVVNEKLFF.

This chain joins TRBV21-1 and TRBJ2-1; the table names TRBD2, a call not compared with the DNA. TRBV21-1 is an annotated pseudogene. The CDR3 has 15 residues. The CDR3 nucleotides read TGTGCCAGCAGCAAGGGACTAGCGGGATTCTATGAGCAGTTCTTC. Its protein is CASSKGLAGFYEQFF.

This clonotype came up a few times. This chain joins TRBV7-9 and TRBJ2-7, with D hard to call. This CDR3 is built from 13 residues. CDR1 and CDR2 (germline): SEHNR, FQNEAQ (reference sequence). Trimming took off 4 bases at V and 2 bases at J, with 9 bases between the two ends. The CDR3 nucleotides are TGTGCCAGCAGCTACGGACCGACCTACGAGCAGTACTTC. As protein: CASSYGPTYEQYF.

This chain links TRBV3-1 with TRBJ2-7, with D unclear. The V gene lost 4 bases and the J gene lost 2 bases, with 15 bases spanning the gap. The CDR3 covers 15 residues. Germline assignment: CDR1 LGHDT and CDR2 YNNKEL (reference sequence). The CDR3 here is CASSRRISTTYEQYF. The CDR3 DNA follows: TGTGCCAGCAGCCGGCGCATAAGTACTACCTACGAGCAGTACTTC.

J is TRBJ2-7 and V is TRBV7-2, with 9 bases aligning to TRBD2. The CDR3 spans 16 residues. V gave up 7 bases and J gave up 2 bases; unmatched junction bases: 12. The germline V gene encodes CDR1 SGHTA and CDR2 FQGNSA. The CDR3 region is CASTTLYRGRAYEQYF. DNA of the CDR3: TGTGCCAGCACCACCCTATATCGCGGGAGGGCCTACGAGCAGTACTTC.

This clonotype was recorded only once. The chain is built from TRBV12-3 or TRBV12-4 and TRBJ1-1; D uncertain. V was cut by 6 bases and J by 0 bases, with 14 bases left in between. The CDR3 consists of 15 residues. The DNA for the CDR3 is TGTGCCAGCAGAAAAGGACGCAAGCTGAACACTGAAGCTTTCTTT. Its translation: CASRKGRKLNTEAFF.

The chain is built from TRBV14 and TRBJ2-5; D ambiguous. Germline lookup yields CDR1 SGHDN and CDR2 FVKESK. Trimming stripped 0 bases from V and 2 bases from J, with 10 bases between. The CDR3 consists of 15 residues. As DNA, the CDR3 is TGTGCCAGCAGCCAAGATAGCAACGGACAAGAGACCCAGTACTTC. Protein product: CASSQDSNGQETQYF.

A note on this clonotype: One end of the junction is discordant with germline, which a read error may explain. The CDR3 DNA follows: TGTGCCAGCACTCCTAGTTGGGGGAACAATTCGCCCCTCCACTTT. This encodes CASTPSWGNNSPLHF. The chain uses TRBV6-6 and TRBJ1-6; D might be TRBD1 (5 bases). Germline values: CDR1 MNHNY, CDR2 SVGAGI (reference sequence). This CDR3 is 15 amino acids long.

The V and J genes are TRBV6-1 and TRBJ2-2; 12 bases are a match to TRBD2. This CDR3 contains 17 residues. The V segment lost 1 base and the J segment 5 bases; nucleotides outside the gene matches: 5. Germline assignment: CDR1 MNHNS and CDR2 SASEGT. Written as DNA, the CDR3 is TGTGCCAGCAGTGAAGTGCCCCTAGCGGGAGGGACCGGGGAGCTGTTTTTT. Translated, it gives CASSEVPLAGGTGELFF.

This clonotype was seen only once. The chain joins TRBV9 to TRBJ1-1, with D unclear. The CDR3 runs 14 residues. The germline V gene has CDR1 SGDLS and CDR2 YYNGEE. Between the trimmed V and J ends, which lost 0 bases and 0 bases, there was a span of 6 bases. CDR3 in amino acids: CASSVAGMNTEAFF. DNA of the CDR3: TGTGCCAGCAGCGTAGCCGGAATGAACACTGAAGCTTTCTTT. The entire variable domain, with the rest obtained from reference TRBV9 and TRBJ1-1, is as follows: DSGVTQTPKHLITATGQRVTLRCSPRSGDLSVYWYQQSLDQGLQFLIQYYNGEERAKGNILERFSAQQFPDLHSELNLSSLELGDSALYFCASSVAGMNTEAFFGQGTRLTVV.

The chain uses TRBV12-3 or TRBV12-4 and TRBJ1-5; D is unresolved. Trimming stripped 6 bases from V and 7 bases from J, with 16 bases between. This CDR3 is 14 amino acids long. CDR3 DNA sequence: TGTGCCAGCAGCCACGCGAGGGATCGACAGCCCCAGCATTTT. This encodes CASSHARDRQPQHF.

The chain joins TRBV20-1 to TRBJ1-2, with D tentatively TRBD1 (5 bases). Germline CDR1 DFQATT, CDR2 SNEGSKA (reference sequence). V lost 0 bases, J lost 5 bases, and 16 bases lay in between. This CDR3 is 15 amino acids long. This CDR3 is CSARDQGSPSYGYTF. In nucleotides, the CDR3 is TGCAGTGCTAGAGATCAGGGCAGCCCCTCTTATGGCTACACCTTC.

The chain has TRBV6-6 and TRBJ2-1, with 11 bases fitting TRBD1. V dropped 2 bases and J dropped 4; count of bases not matched to a gene: 4. The CDR3 has 16 residues. Per germline, CDR1 MNHNY and CDR2 SVGAGI (reference sequence). The CDR3, as DNA: TGTGCCAGCAGTTACAGGGGGACAGGGGGTTACAATGAGCAGTTCTTC. The encoded protein is CASSYRGTGGYNEQFF.

This CDR3 is CASHSRGGTDEQYF. CDR3 in DNA: TGTGCCAGTCATTCCAGGGGAGGTACGGACGAGCAGTACTTC. The chain carries TRBV19 and TRBJ2-7; D possibly matches TRBD1 or TRBD2 (6 bases each). The CDR3 contains 14 residues. CDR1 is LNHDA, CDR2 SQIVND, per germline (reference sequence). V lost 8 bases and J 5 bases, leaving 19 bases between the germline ends.

The CDR3 DNA follows: TGCAGTGCTAGTATCGGAGGCAATCAGCCCCAGCATTTT. This codes for CSASIGGNQPQHF. The rearrangement uses TRBV20-1 and TRBJ1-5; D gene ambiguous. Deletions cut 3 bases from V and 2 bases from J, with 8 bases between. The CDR3 runs to 13 residues. Per the germline V gene, CDR1 is DFQATT and CDR2 is SNEGSKA (reference sequence).

The genes are TRBV6-2 or TRBV6-3 and TRBJ2-2; the D is unclear. The CDR3 sequence is 12 residues long. Germline V gene data show CDR1 as MNHEY and CDR2 as SVGEGT. V was shortened by 3 bases and J by 5 bases, with 4 bases between the two germline ends. In DNA form, the CDR3 reads TGTGCCAGCAGTTATGGGACCGGGGAGCTGTTTTTT. This translates into CASSYGTGELFF.

This clonotype showed up just a few times. The genes are TRBV29-1 and TRBJ2-3; 8 nucleotides line up with TRBD1. V trimming: 3 bases; J trimming: 5 bases; junction bases outside the gene matches: 13. Germline V CDR1 and CDR2: SQVTM, ANQGSEA. The CDR3 has 16 amino acids. CDR3: CSVDGARQGAGDTQYF. The CDR3 DNA follows: TGCAGCGTTGACGGCGCCCGGCAGGGGGCTGGAGATACGCAGTATTTT.

The chain uses TRBV6-2 or TRBV6-3 and TRBJ2-3; TRBD2 matches 9 bases. CDR3 length: 18 residues. Trimming took 6 bases from V and 4 from J; bases not matched to a gene: 17. CDR1 MNHEY and CDR2 SVGEGT come from the germline V gene. CDR3 amino acids: CASSTGRSGGAGSDTQYF. The CDR3 coding sequence is TGTGCCAGCAGCACCGGACGTAGCGGGGGAGCGGGATCAGATACGCAGTATTTT.

The chain joins TRBV6-2 or TRBV6-3 to TRBJ1-1; the D gene is possibly TRBD1 (5 bases). V lost 5 bases to trimming and J lost 3 bases, with 10 bases between them. This CDR3 has 13 residues. Germline V gives CDR1 MNHEY, CDR2 SVGEGT. The CDR3 reads CASSLGGDTEAFF. CDR3 in DNA: TGTGCCAGCAGTCTCGGGGGGGACACTGAAGCTTTCTTT.

This clonotype was observed a handful of times. CDR3 sequence (DNA): TGTGCCAGCAGTTTTAGTCCGGCACCCCTCCACTTT. Translated: CASSFSPAPLHF. The V call is TRBV12-3 or TRBV12-4, the J call TRBJ1-6; D unclear. V lost 3 bases and J 11 bases, leaving 8 bases between the germline ends. CDR3 length: 12 residues.

The chain joins TRBV7-2 to TRBJ1-5; D not certain. Trimming stripped 2 bases from V and 5 bases from J, with 25 bases between. Per germline, CDR1 SGHTA and CDR2 FQGNSA. CDR3 length equals 19 residues. CDR3 DNA sequence: TGTGCCAGCAGCTTATCACGGGCCCCCAACCGCGGGGAGGATCAGCCCCAGCATTTT. It codes for CASSLSRAPNRGEDQPQHF.

The chain carries TRBV5-1 and TRBJ2-7, with 10 bases lining up with TRBD2. CDR3 length: 15 residues. CDR1 and CDR2 from the germline V gene are SGHRS and YFSETQ. With V trimmed by 4 bases and J by 3 bases, 7 bases remained unmatched. This CDR3 reads CASSHKLAGSYEQYF. CDR3 bases: TGCGCCAGCAGCCACAAACTAGCGGGGAGCTACGAGCAGTACTTC.

V gene TRBV18 combines with J gene TRBJ2-7, with TRBD2 matching over 9 bases. The ends lost 3 bases at V and 7 bases at J; junction bases unmatched: 10. Looked up from germline, CDR1 is KGHSH and CDR2 is LQKENI. The CDR3 consists of 15 residues. The CDR3 sequence: CASSPSAGGPNEQYF. As DNA, the CDR3 is TGTGCCAGCTCACCGTCAGCGGGAGGACCCAATGAGCAGTACTTC.

Remarks on this clonotype: The junction does not match germline at one end; this may be a read error. The chain employs TRBV20-1 and TRBJ2-4; D uncertain. CDR1 is DFQATT, CDR2 SNEGSKA, per germline (reference sequence). The CDR3 is made up of 13 amino acids. CDR3 region: CSARSQAKNIQYF. For the CDR3, the DNA is TGCAGTGCTAGAAGTCAGGCCAAGAACATTCAGTACTTC.